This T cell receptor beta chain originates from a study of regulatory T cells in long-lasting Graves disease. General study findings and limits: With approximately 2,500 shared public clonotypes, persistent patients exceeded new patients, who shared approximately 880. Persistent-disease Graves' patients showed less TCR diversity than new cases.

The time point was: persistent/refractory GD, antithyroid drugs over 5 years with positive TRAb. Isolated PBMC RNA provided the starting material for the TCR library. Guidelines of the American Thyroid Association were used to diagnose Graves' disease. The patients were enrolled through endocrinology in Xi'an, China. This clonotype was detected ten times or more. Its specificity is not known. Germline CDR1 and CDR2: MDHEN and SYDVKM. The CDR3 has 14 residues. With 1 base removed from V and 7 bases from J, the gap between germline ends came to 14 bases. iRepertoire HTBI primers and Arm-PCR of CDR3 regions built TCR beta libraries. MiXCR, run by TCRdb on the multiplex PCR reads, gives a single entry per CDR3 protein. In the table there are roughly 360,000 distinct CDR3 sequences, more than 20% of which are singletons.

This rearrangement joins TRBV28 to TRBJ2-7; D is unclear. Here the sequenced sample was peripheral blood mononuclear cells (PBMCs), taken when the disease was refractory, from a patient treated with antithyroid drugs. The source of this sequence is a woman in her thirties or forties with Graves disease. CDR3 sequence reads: CASSLLGVRSEQYF. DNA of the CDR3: TGTGCCAGCAGTTTATTAGGTGTACGGTCGGAGCAGTACTTC.